A selection of T cell receptor beta chains follows, all from one sample in a study of blood T cell repertoires in COVID-19. The assay was immunoSEQ multiplex PCR, and TCRdb's table has in-frame clones only and misses some. The sample consists of 200,000 to 300,000 clones, about four fifths of them appearing once. Sequencing was performed on peripheral blood. The receptors here all came from a woman older than 75 with COVID-19, enrolled during active disease. The CDR3 runs from the conserved cysteine through the conserved F or W. D genes are given only for firm matches. Not every row has a clone size; where given, it reads once, few, many or a size class.

CDR3 DNA: TGTGCCAGCAGCTTTATGGGACAGGGGGTTGCTTTCTTT
CDR3 protein: CASSFMGQGVAFF
clone size: once
D gene: TRBD1
V gene: TRBV5-6
J gene: TRBJ1-1

CDR3 DNA: TGTGCCAGCAGCTTCGCTACGGTCGGCAATCAGCCCCAGCATTTT
CDR3 protein: CASSFATVGNQPQHF
clone size: -
D gene: -
V gene: TRBV7-9
J gene: TRBJ1-5

CDR3 DNA: TGTGCCAGCAGTGGGACTAGCGGGAGCAATACGCAGTATTTT
CDR3 protein: CASSGTSGSNTQYF
clone size: once
D gene: TRBD2
V gene: TRBV2
J gene: TRBJ2-3

CDR3 DNA: TGTGCCAGCAGACCGAGTAATTCACCCCTCCACTTT
CDR3 protein: CASRPSNSPLHF
clone size: -
D gene: -
V gene: TRBV12-3/TRBV12-4
J gene: TRBJ1-6

CDR3 DNA: TGCGCCAGCAGCGAGGCGGGCACTGAGCAGTTCTTC
CDR3 protein: CASSEAGTEQFF
clone size: -
D gene: -
V gene: TRBV4-1
J gene: TRBJ2-1

CDR3 DNA: TGCGCCAGCACTTCGACAGGGGAGGGGGAGACCCAGTACTTC
CDR3 protein: CASTSTGEGETQYF
clone size: -
D gene: -
V gene: TRBV10-2
J gene: TRBJ2-5

CDR3 DNA: TGCGCCAGCAGCACCGGGACTAGCAGATTTGAGACCCAGTACTTC
CDR3 protein: CASSTGTSRFETQYF
clone size: -
D gene: TRBD2
V gene: TRBV5-1
J gene: TRBJ2-5

CDR3 DNA: TGTGCCAGCAGCGTGAACTCAGGTACGCAGTATTTT
CDR3 protein: CASSVNSGTQYF
clone size: -
D gene: -
V gene: TRBV9
J gene: TRBJ2-3

CDR3 DNA: TGTGCCAGCAGCGTAGCGGGAGGGGGGCCCTACGAGCAGTACTTC
CDR3 protein: CASSVAGGGPYEQYF
clone size: -
D gene: TRBD2
V gene: TRBV9
J gene: TRBJ2-7

CDR3 DNA: TGTGCCAGTCTGACTAGCCGGGGACATGAGCAGTTCTTC
CDR3 protein: CASLTSRGHEQFF
clone size: -
D gene: TRBD2
V gene: TRBV6-5
J gene: TRBJ2-1

CDR3 DNA: TGTGCCAGCAGCTTCCGAGGGCGTCGCCAAGAGACCCAGTACTTC
CDR3 protein: CASSFRGRRQETQYF
clone size: once
D gene: -
V gene: TRBV7-2
J gene: TRBJ2-5

CDR3 DNA: TGTGCCAGCAGCCCGGGACTAGCGGGCTCCGACGAGCAGTACTTC
CDR3 protein: CASSPGLAGSDEQYF
clone size: -
D gene: TRBD2
V gene: TRBV7-9
J gene: TRBJ2-7

CDR3 DNA: TGCGCCAGCAGCTTTGCCCGGGAGGAGCTGTTTTTT
CDR3 protein: CASSFAREELFF
clone size: once
D gene: -
V gene: TRBV5-1
J gene: TRBJ2-2

CDR3 DNA: TGTGCCAGCAGTTTAGGTCAGGTTTGGCAGCCCCAGCATTTT
CDR3 protein: CASSLGQVWQPQHF
clone size: -
D gene: -
V gene: TRBV28
J gene: TRBJ1-5

CDR3 DNA: TGTGCCAGCAGTCTCAGCCGACTAGCGGTTGAGACCCAGTACTTC
CDR3 protein: CASSLSRLAVETQYF
clone size: -
D gene: TRBD2
V gene: TRBV6-2/TRBV6-3
J gene: TRBJ2-5

CDR3 DNA: TGCAGTGCTAGTTCGGGGGGAGAGCCCCAGCATTTT
CDR3 protein: CSASSGGEPQHF
clone size: once
D gene: -
V gene: TRBV20-1
J gene: TRBJ1-5

CDR3 DNA: TGTGCCAGCATCCCGGGTGGCGGGGACCCAAACTATGGCTACACCTTC
CDR3 protein: CASIPGGGDPNYGYTF
clone size: -
D gene: -
V gene: TRBV5-6
J gene: TRBJ1-2

CDR3 DNA: TGTGCCAGCAGTCTGAATTCACCCCTCCACTTT
CDR3 protein: CASSLNSPLHF
clone size: -
D gene: -
V gene: TRBV12-3/TRBV12-4
J gene: TRBJ1-6

CDR3 DNA: TGCGCCAGCAGCCCTCTCAGGGCTAACTATGGCTACACCTTC
CDR3 protein: CASSPLRANYGYTF
clone size: -
D gene: -
V gene: TRBV5-1
J gene: TRBJ1-2

CDR3 DNA: TGTGCCAGTAGTCCGGGGACAGTTTGGCAGCCCCAGCATTTT
CDR3 protein: CASSPGTVWQPQHF
clone size: -
D gene: TRBD1
V gene: TRBV19
J gene: TRBJ1-5

CDR3 DNA: TGTGCCAGCAGCCAAGGGGCGGGGCAGGGGGCGACAGATACGCAGTATTTT
CDR3 protein: CASSQGAGQGATDTQYF
clone size: -
D gene: TRBD1
V gene: TRBV4-2
J gene: TRBJ2-3

CDR3 DNA: TGCGCCAGCAGCTTGGGGCAAGGGGCCTATGGCTACACCTTC
CDR3 protein: CASSLGQGAYGYTF
clone size: -
D gene: -
V gene: TRBV5-1
J gene: TRBJ1-2

CDR3 DNA: TGTGCCAGCAGCGTCAGGGGAGGGACCTACAATGAGCAGTTCTTC
CDR3 protein: CASSVRGGTYNEQFF
clone size: -
D gene: -
V gene: TRBV2
J gene: TRBJ2-1

CDR3 DNA: TGTGCCAGCAGTTTTAGCGGGGAGCTGTTTTTT
CDR3 protein: CASSFSGELFF
clone size: -
D gene: -
V gene: TRBV12-3/TRBV12-4
J gene: TRBJ2-2

CDR3 DNA: TGTGCCAGCAGTTTTTCGAGGAACGAGCAGTACTTC
CDR3 protein: CASSFSRNEQYF
clone size: -
D gene: -
V gene: TRBV28
J gene: TRBJ2-7

CDR3 DNA: TGTGCCAGCAGCTTGGGGGCTAGCGGGATAACAGATACGCAGTATTTT
CDR3 protein: CASSLGASGITDTQYF
clone size: once
D gene: TRBD2
V gene: TRBV5-8
J gene: TRBJ2-3

CDR3 DNA: TGTGCCAGCAGCGTTAGCACAGGGAATGAAAAACTGTTTTTT
CDR3 protein: CASSVSTGNEKLFF
clone size: -
D gene: -
V gene: TRBV9
J gene: TRBJ1-4